What follows are 10 T cell receptor beta chains derived from one specimen sequenced in a study of cytomegalovirus exposure and HLA in healthy donors. PCR employed 60 Vbeta and 13 Jbeta primers. Produced via immunoSEQ multiplex PCR; TCRdb's table is partial and in-frame only. Counted here are tens of thousands of clones, about 80% occurring once; the ten biggest clones make up roughly 25%. The sequenced sample consisted of PBMCs. The source is a woman in her forties or fifties in good health and CMV-seropositive.

The chain combines TRBV10-3 with TRBJ1-5, with D perhaps matching TRBD1 (5 bases). Germline CDR1 is ENHRY and CDR2 is SYGVKD. This CDR3 spans 14 amino acids. V lost 2 bases and J 3 bases, leaving 8 bases between the germline ends. The DNA for the CDR3 is TGTGCCATCAGTGAGCGGGGGGTCAATCAGCCCCAGCATTTT. It translates to CAISERGVNQPQHF.

This clone occurred once. The chain has TRBV5-1 and TRBJ2-1; 9 bases align to TRBD1. V was clipped by 5 bases and J by 7 bases; unmatched bases: 7. From germline, CDR1 is SGHRS and CDR2 YFSETQ. The CDR3 loop spans 14 amino acids. Here the CDR3 DNA reads TGCGCCAGCAGTCGAGGGACAGGGCCAAATGAGCAGTTCTTC. This encodes CASSRGTGPNEQFF.

This clone was seen a few times. The genes are TRBV5-1 and TRBJ2-7; D is undetermined. Germline-derived CDR1 and CDR2 are SGHRS and YFSETQ. The CDR3 totals 14 residues. Trimming took off 0 bases at V and 0 bases at J, with 7 bases between the two ends. The CDR3 here is CASSLDGGSYEQYV. The CDR3 DNA follows: TGCGCCAGCAGCTTGGACGGCGGCTCCTACGAGCAGTACGTC.

J is TRBJ1-3 and V is TRBV6-5, with 9 positions matching TRBD1. J gave up 2 bases and V 3 bases, and 5 bases lay outside the gene matches. The CDR3 sequence is 16 residues long. Germline CDR1 and CDR2: MNHEY and SVGAGI. CDR3 residues: CASSYLDRGAGNTIYF. The CDR3 nucleotides read TGTGCCAGCAGTTATCTAGACAGGGGGGCTGGAAACACCATATATTTT.

This chain joins TRBV7-8 and TRBJ1-5, with D hard to call. CDR1 is SGHVS and CDR2 is FQNEAQ in the germline V gene. Trimming removed 1 base at V and 1 base at J, with 5 bases between. The CDR3 has 14 amino acids. The CDR3 DNA is TGTGCCAGCAGCTTAGGAGTGAGCAATCAGCCCCAGCATTTT. This encodes CASSLGVSNQPQHF.

The chain joins TRBV30 to TRBJ2-3; 10 bases are a match to TRBD2. Trimming cost V 8 bases and J 4 bases; bases outside gene matches: 15. The CDR3 extends over 16 amino acids. From germline, CDR1 is GTSNPN and CDR2 SVGIG (reference sequence). CDR3 sequence (DNA): TGTGCCGGCCAGGGGGGTCTAGCGGGAGCGTCAGATACGCAGTATTTT. Amino acid sequence: CAGQGGLAGASDTQYF. Based on the CDR3 plus reference TRBV30 and TRBJ2-3, the full variable domain is SQTIHQWPATLVQPVGSPLSLECTVEGTSNPNLYWYRQAAGRGLQLLFYSVGIGQISSEVPQNLSASRPQDRQFILSSKKLLLSDSGFYLCAGQGGLAGASDTQYFGPGTRLTVL.

Concerning this clone itself: The junction departs from germline at one end; a sequencing error may be responsible. The V and J genes are TRBV11-2 and TRBJ1-2; D remains ambiguous. CDR1 and CDR2 (germline): SGHAT, FQNNGV. The CDR3 spans 12 residues. The CDR3 protein is CASSADGAAPNF. The CDR3, as DNA: TGTGCCAGCAGCGCTGACGGAGCAGCACCAAACTTC.

This chain joins TRBV7-2 and TRBJ1-2, with TRBD1 matching 7 bases. The CDR3 covers 15 residues. V lost 5 bases and J lost 0; bases outside the gene matches: 6. From germline, CDR1 is SGHTA and CDR2 FQGNSA. The CDR3 spells CASSTPGQTNYGYTF. CDR3 coding DNA: TGTGCCAGCAGCACCCCGGGACAGACTAACTATGGCTACACCTTC.

The V call is TRBV18, the J call TRBJ1-2; maybe TRBD1 (5 bases). The CDR3 spans 14 residues. The V end lost 1 base, the J end lost 6 bases, and 12 bases lay between the germline ends. Germline V lookup: CDR1 KGHSH, CDR2 LQKENI. CDR3 loop: CASSPLSGLNGYTF. The CDR3 nucleotides are TGTGCCAGCTCACCACTCTCAGGGCTAAATGGCTACACCTTC.

This clone was found once. The CDR3: CATSRDLGSSYNSPLHF. The CDR3 region has the DNA TGTGCCACCAGCAGAGATCTCGGGAGCTCCTATAATTCACCCCTCCACTTT. The chain couples TRBV15 to TRBJ1-6; D is unclear. The CDR3 is 17 residues long. CDR1 and CDR2 from the germline V gene are LNHNV and YYDKDF (reference sequence). Trimming took off 0 bases at V and 0 bases at J, with 9 bases between the two ends.